Here is one TCR beta chain with its context. What it recognizes is unknown. A roughly six-day coculture at 37°C was performed with the mixed lymphocyte reaction cells. The sample comes from a study of siplizumab effects on memory and regulatory T cells. In the study overall: Run as pairs, the mixed lymphocyte reactions received siplizumab at approximately 1 ug/mL or no drug.

Clones were read by immunoSEQ multiplex PCR, and TCRdb kept only the in-frame ones, dropping some. The sample includes over 14,000 clones, approximately 49% of them seen just once. V gave up 1 base and J gave up 8 bases; unmatched junction bases: 10. The CDR3 is made up of 16 amino acids. The V gene's germline CDR1 is LNHDA and CDR2 SQIVND (reference sequence). This rearrangement joins TRBV19 to TRBJ1-4; 7 positions agree with TRBD1. Sample: CFSE-low (dividing) CD4+ T cells sorted from an allogeneic mixed lymphocyte reaction. This clonotype was sampled from a human donor in good health; the cells came from an allogeneic mixed lymphocyte reaction. The chain's CDR3 is CASSIGTGTANEKLFF. CDR3 nucleotide sequence: TGTGCCAGTAGTATAGGAACCGGGACAGCGAACGAAAAACTGTTTTTT.